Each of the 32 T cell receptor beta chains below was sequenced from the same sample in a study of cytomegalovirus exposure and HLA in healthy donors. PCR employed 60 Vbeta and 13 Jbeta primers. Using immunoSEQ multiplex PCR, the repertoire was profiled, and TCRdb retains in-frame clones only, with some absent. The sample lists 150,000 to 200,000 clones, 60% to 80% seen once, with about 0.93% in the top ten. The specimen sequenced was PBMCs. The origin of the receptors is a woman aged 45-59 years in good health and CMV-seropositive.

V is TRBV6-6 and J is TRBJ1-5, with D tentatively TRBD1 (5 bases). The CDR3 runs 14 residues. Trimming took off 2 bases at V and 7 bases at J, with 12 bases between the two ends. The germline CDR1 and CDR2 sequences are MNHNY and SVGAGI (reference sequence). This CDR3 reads CASSYAAGRQPQHF. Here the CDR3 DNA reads TGTGCCAGCAGTTACGCCGCAGGGAGGCAGCCCCAGCATTTT.

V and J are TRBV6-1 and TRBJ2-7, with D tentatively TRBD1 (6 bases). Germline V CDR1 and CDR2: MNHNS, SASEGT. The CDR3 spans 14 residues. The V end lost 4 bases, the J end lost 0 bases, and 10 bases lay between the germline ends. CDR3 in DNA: TGTGCCAGCAGTGGAGACAGGAGCTCCTACGAGCAGTACTTC. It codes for CASSGDRSSYEQYF.

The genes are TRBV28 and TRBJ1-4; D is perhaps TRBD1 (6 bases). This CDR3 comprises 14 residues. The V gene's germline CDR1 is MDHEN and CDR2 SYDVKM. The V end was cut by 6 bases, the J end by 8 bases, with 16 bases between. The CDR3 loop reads CASRYSDRMEKLFF. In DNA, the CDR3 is TGTGCCAGCAGATACTCTGACAGGATGGAAAAACTGTTTTTT.

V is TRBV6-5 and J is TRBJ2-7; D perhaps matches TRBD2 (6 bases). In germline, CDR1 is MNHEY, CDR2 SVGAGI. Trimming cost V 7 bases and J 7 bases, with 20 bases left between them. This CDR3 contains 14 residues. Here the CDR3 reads CASTSPTGLKEQYF. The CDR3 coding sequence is TGTGCCAGCACCTCACCGACGGGACTTAAGGAGCAGTACTTC.

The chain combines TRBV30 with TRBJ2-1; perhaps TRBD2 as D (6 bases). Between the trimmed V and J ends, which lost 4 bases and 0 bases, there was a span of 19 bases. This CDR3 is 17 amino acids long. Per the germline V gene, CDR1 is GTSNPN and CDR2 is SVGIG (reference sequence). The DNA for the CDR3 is TGTGCCTGGACGCGTCGGTTCGGGAGAGGCTCCTACAATGAGCAGTTCTTC. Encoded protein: CAWTRRFGRGSYNEQFF.

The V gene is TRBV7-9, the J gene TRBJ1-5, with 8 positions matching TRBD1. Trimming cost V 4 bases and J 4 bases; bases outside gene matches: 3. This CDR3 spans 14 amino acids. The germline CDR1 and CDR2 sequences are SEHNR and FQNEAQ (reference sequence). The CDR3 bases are TGTGCCAGCAGCTCCGGGACAGGTAATCAGCCCCAGCATTTT. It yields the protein CASSSGTGNQPQHF.

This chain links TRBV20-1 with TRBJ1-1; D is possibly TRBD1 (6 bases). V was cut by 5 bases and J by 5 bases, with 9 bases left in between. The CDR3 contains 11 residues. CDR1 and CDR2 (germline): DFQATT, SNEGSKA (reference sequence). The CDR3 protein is CSAYRETEAFF. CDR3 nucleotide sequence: TGCAGTGCTTACAGGGAAACTGAAGCTTTCTTT.

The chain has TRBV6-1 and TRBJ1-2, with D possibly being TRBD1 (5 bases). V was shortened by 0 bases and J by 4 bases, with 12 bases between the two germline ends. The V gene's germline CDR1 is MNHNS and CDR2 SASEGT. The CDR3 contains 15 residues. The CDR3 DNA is TGTGCCAGCAGTGAAGCCCGGACACCCGTCTATGGCTACACCTTC. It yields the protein CASSEARTPVYGYTF.

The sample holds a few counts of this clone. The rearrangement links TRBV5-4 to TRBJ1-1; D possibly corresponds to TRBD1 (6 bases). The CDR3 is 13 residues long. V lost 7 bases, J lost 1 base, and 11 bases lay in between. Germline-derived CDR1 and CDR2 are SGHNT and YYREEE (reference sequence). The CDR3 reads CASRTEKNTEAFF. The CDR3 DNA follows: TGTGCCAGCCGGACAGAAAAGAACACTGAAGCTTTCTTT.

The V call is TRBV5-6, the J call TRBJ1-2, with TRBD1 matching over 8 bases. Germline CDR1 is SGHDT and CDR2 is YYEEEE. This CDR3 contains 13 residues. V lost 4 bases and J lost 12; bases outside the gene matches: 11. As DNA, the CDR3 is TGTGCCAGCAGCCCTCCCCGGACAGGGAGAGACACCTTC. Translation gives CASSPPRTGRDTF.

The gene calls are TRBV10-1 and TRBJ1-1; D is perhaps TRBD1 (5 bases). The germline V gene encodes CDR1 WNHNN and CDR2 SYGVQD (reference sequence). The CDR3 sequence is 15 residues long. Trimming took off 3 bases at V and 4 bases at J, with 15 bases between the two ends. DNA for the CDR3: TGCGCCAGCAGTGAACTTCAGGGTTTTGGCACTGAAGCTTTCTTT. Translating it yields CASSELQGFGTEAFF.

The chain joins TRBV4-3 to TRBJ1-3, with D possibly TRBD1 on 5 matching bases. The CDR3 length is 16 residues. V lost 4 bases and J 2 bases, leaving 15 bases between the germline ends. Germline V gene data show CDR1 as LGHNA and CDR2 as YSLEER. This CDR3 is CASSLITGTPGNTIYF. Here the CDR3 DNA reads TGCGCCAGCAGCCTCATTACCGGGACTCCTGGAAACACCATATATTTT.

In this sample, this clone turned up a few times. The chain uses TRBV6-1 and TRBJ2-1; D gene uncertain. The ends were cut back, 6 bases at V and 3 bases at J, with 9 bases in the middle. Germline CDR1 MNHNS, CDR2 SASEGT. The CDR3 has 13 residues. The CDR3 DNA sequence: TGTGCCAGCAGAATAATAGACTACAATGAGCAGTTCTTC. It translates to CASRIIDYNEQFF.

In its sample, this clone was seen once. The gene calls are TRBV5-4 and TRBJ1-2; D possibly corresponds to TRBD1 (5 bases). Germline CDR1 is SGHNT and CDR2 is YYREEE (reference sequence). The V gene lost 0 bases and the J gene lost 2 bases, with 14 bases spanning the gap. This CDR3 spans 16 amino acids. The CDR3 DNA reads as TGTGCCAGCAGCTTGGCCGGGGGGGGAGGGAACTATGGCTACACCTTC. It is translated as CASSLAGGGGNYGYTF.

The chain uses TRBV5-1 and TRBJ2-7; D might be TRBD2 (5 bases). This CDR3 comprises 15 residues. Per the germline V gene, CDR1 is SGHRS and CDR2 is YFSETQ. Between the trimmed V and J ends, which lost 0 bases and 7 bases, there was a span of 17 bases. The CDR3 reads CASSLVGRVTGEQYF. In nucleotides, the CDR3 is TGCGCCAGCAGCTTGGTTGGGCGGGTCACGGGAGAGCAGTACTTC.

The CDR3 loop is CASSVGEGLGSPLHF. The CDR3 region has the DNA TGTGCCAGCAGCGTAGGGGAGGGCCTGGGTTCACCCCTCCACTTT. The chain couples TRBV9 to TRBJ1-6; D is unclear. The V and J ends lost 0 bases and 9 bases respectively, with 13 bases between them. This CDR3 region has 15 residues. Looked up from germline, CDR1 is SGDLS and CDR2 is YYNGEE.

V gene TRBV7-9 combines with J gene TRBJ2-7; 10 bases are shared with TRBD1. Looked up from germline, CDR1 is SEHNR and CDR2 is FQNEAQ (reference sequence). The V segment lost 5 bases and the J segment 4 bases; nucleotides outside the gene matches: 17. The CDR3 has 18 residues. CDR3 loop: CASSPFGTGVTGGYEQYF. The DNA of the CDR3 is TGTGCCAGCAGCCCCTTTGGGACAGGGGTCACCGGGGGGTACGAGCAGTACTTC.

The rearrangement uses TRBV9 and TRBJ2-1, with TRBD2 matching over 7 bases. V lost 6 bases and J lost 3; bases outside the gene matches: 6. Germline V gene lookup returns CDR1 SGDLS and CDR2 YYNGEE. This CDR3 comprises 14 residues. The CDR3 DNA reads TGTGCCAGCAACAAAGGGAGGGGCTACAATGAGCAGTTCTTC. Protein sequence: CASNKGRGYNEQFF.

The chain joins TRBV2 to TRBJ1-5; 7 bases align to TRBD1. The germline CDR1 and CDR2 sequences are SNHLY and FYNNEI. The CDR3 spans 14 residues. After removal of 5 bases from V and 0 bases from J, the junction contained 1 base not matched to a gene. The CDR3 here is CASSRDSSNQPQHF. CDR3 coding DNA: TGTGCCAGCAGTCGGGACAGTAGCAATCAGCCCCAGCATTTT.

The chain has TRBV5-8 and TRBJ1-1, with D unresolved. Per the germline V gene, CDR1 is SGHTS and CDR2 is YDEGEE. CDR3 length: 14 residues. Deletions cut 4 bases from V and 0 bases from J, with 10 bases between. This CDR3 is CASSPGILNTEAFF. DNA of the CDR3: TGTGCCAGCAGCCCGGGGATCTTGAACACTGAAGCTTTCTTT.

For the CDR3, the DNA is TGCGCCAGCAGTCAATACAGGGGGCACCGCGAGCAGTACTTC. It specifies CASSQYRGHREQYF. The chain employs TRBV23-1 and TRBJ2-7, with 9 bases lining up with TRBD1. TRBV23-1 falls under the ORF class, with uncertain function. V gave up 1 base and J gave up 6 bases; unmatched junction bases: 4. The CDR3 extends over 14 amino acids.

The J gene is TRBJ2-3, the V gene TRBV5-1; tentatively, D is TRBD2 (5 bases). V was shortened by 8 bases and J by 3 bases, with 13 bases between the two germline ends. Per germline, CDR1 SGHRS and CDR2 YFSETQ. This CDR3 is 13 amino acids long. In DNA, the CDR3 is TGCGCCAGTGGAGGTTTGGATACAGATACGCAGTATTTT. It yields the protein CASGGLDTDTQYF.

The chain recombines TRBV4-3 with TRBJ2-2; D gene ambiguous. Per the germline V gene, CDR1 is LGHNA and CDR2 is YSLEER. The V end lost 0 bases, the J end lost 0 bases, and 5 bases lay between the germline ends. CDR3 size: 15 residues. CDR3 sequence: CASSQDRANTGELFF. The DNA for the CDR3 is TGCGCCAGCAGCCAAGATCGGGCGAACACCGGGGAGCTGTTTTTT.

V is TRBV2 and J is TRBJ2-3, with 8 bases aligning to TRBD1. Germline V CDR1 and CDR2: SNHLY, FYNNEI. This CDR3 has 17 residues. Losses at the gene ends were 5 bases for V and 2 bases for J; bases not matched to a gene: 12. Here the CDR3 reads CASSFDWGDRFTDTQYF. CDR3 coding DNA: TGTGCCAGCAGTTTCGATTGGGGGGACAGGTTCACAGATACGCAGTATTTT.

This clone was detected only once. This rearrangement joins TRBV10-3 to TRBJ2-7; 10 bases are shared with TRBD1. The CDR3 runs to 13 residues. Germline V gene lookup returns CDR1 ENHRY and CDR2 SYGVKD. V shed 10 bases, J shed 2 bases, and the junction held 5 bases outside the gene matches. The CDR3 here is CASTGTGAYEQYF. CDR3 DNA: TGTGCCAGCACCGGGACAGGGGCCTACGAGCAGTACTTC.

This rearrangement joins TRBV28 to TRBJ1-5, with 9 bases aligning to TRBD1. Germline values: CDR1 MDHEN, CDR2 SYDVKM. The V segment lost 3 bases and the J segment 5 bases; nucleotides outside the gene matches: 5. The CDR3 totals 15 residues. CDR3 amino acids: CASSLTGQGDQPQHF. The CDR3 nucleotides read TGTGCCAGCAGTTTGACGGGACAGGGTGATCAGCCCCAGCATTTT.

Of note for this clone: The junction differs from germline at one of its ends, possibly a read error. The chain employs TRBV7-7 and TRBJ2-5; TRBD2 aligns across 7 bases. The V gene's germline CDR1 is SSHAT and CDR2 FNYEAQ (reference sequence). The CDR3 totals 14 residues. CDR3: CASSLRPGGETQYF. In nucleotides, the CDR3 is TGTGCTAGCAGCTTACGACCGGGAGGAGAGACCCAGTACTTC.

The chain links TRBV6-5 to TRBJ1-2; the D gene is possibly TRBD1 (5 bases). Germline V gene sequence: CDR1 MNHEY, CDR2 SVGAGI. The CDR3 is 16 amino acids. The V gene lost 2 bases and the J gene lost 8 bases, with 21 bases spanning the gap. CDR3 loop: CASSYEAGRPTSGYTF. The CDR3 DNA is TGTGCCAGCAGTTACGAGGCGGGACGCCCCACTTCAGGCTACACCTTC.

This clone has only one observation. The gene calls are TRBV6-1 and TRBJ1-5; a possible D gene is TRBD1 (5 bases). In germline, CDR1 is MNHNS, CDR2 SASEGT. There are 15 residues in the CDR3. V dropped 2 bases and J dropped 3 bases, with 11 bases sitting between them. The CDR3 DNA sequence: TGTGCCAGCAGTGAACAGGGATTAAACAATCAGCCCCAGCATTTT. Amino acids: CASSEQGLNNQPQHF.

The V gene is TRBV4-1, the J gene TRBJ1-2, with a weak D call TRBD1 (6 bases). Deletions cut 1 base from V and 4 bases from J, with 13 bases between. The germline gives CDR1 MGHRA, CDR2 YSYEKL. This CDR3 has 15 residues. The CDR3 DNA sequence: TGCGCCAGCAGCCAAGTAGCAACAGGGACCTATGGCTACACCTTC. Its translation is CASSQVATGTYGYTF.

CDR3 loop: CASSHQGRKNIQYF. Here the CDR3 DNA reads TGCGCCAGCAGTCATCAGGGTAGGAAAAACATTCAGTACTTC. The chain employs TRBV23-1 and TRBJ2-4, with a possible D match to TRBD1 (5 bases). TRBV23-1 is treated as an ORF (open reading frame) with a function not yet certain. This CDR3 has 14 amino acids. Deletions cut 3 bases from V and 4 bases from J, with 10 bases between.

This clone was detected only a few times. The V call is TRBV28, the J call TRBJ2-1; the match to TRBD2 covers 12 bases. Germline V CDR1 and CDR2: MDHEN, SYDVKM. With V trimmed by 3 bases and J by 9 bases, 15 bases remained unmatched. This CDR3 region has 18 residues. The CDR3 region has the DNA TGTGCCAGCAGTTTTCCCCGGCGACTAGCGGGGGCCCCGAGTGAGCAGTTCTTC. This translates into CASSFPRRLAGAPSEQFF. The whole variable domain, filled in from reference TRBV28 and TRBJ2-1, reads DVKVTQSSRYLVKRTGEKVFLECVQDMDHENMFWYRQDPGLGLRLIYFSYDVKMKEKGDIPEGYSVSREKKERFSLILESASTNQTSMYLCASSFPRRLAGAPSEQFFGPGTRLTVL.